The next 15 T cell receptor beta chains were all read from a single sample in a study of blood T cells in healthy people across ages. A second about 6 to 11 cycle PCR used barcoded and J-beta primers. TCRdb independently ran MiXCR on the 5' RACE reads; one entry per CDR3 protein. The table shows roughly 410,000 distinct CDR3 sequences, with approximately 47% occurring only once. The sequenced sample was blood. These receptors came from a man aged 55-75 years in good health.

Concerning this clonotype: A much larger clone lies a single base off, so this may be a read error. The J gene is TRBJ1-6, the V gene TRBV20-1; TRBD1 might be the D (5 bases). The CDR3 contains 15 residues. Trimming stripped 4 bases from V and 3 bases from J, with 13 bases between. The germline V gene encodes CDR1 DFQATT and CDR2 SNEGSKA (reference sequence). The CDR3 region is CSAKPATVYNSPLHF. The CDR3 DNA sequence: TGCAGTGCTAAACCTGCGACAGTCTATAATTCACCCCTCCACTTT.

This clonotype was recorded a few times. V usage is TRBV7-8 and J usage is TRBJ2-5; TRBD1 is a possible D gene (6 bases). The DNA end favors TRBJ2-7, so the J call may be wrong. Germline assignment: CDR1 SGHVS and CDR2 FQNEAQ. The CDR3 extends over 13 amino acids. The CDR3 nucleotides read TGTGCCAGCAGCGTGTACAGGGTTTCCGAGCAGTACTTC. Translated: CASSVYRVSEQYF.

This clonotype showed up just a few times. The V call is TRBV4-1, the J call TRBJ2-1; maybe TRBD1 (5 bases). This CDR3 has 13 residues. Germline V lookup: CDR1 MGHRA, CDR2 YSYEKL. V gave up 3 bases and J gave up 12 bases, with 15 bases separating them. CDR3: CASSQAAGWVQFF. CDR3 coding DNA: TGCGCCAGCAGCCAGGCCGCAGGGTGGGTGCAGTTCTTC.

The chain uses TRBV12-5 and TRBJ2-5; TRBD2 matches at 8 bases. The CDR3 consists of 14 residues. V was pared by 3 bases and J by 4 bases, with 4 bases of the junction left unmatched. Looked up from germline, CDR1 is LGHNT and CDR2 is FRNRAP. The CDR3 spells CASGFAGGGETQYF. CDR3 sequence (DNA): TGTGCTAGTGGTTTTGCGGGAGGAGGAGAGACCCAGTACTTC. The complete variable domain, with remaining parts taken from reference TRBV12-5 and TRBJ2-5, reads DARVTQTPRHKVTEMGQEVTMRCQPILGHNTVFWYRQTMMQGLELLAYFRNRAPLDDSGMPKDRFSAEMPDATLATLKIQPSEPRDSAVYFCASGFAGGGETQYFGPGTRLLVL.

The rearrangement links TRBV6-4 to TRBJ1-2; D call uncertain. V was cut by 2 bases and J by 6 bases, with 13 bases left in between. The CDR3 length is 14 residues. Germline V gene sequence: CDR1 MRHNA, CDR2 SNTAGT. Here the CDR3 DNA reads TGTGCCAGCAGTGACCCGGACCGAGGGCATGGCTACACCTTC. This encodes CASSDPDRGHGYTF.

This clonotype was detected a few times. The chain links TRBV20-1 to TRBJ2-7, with a possible D match to TRBD1 (6 bases). CDR1 is DFQATT and CDR2 is SNEGSKA in the germline V gene (reference sequence). V dropped 4 bases and J dropped 2 bases, with 12 bases sitting between them. The CDR3 is made up of 13 amino acids. CDR3: CSANRDGAYEQYF. The CDR3, as DNA: TGCAGTGCTAACAGGGACGGAGCCTACGAGCAGTACTTC.

The chain carries TRBV16 and TRBJ2-1; TRBD2 matches 8 bases. The CDR3 is 14 amino acids. V lost 2 bases and J lost 14; bases outside the gene matches: 11. From germline, CDR1 is KGHSY and CDR2 FQNENV. CDR3 in DNA: TGTGCCAGCAGCCAAAAAAACGGGAGGGCCGAGGAGTTCTTC. Encoded protein: CASSQKNGRAEEFF.

Only a few counts were recorded for this clonotype. The rearrangement joins TRBV27 to TRBJ2-6; 10 nucleotides line up with TRBD1. The CDR3 extends over 18 amino acids. The V segment lost 4 bases and the J segment 2 bases; nucleotides outside the gene matches: 8. The germline gives CDR1 MNHEY, CDR2 SMNVEV (reference sequence). CDR3 bases: TGTGCCAGCAGTTCGCCGGGACAGGGGTTAACTGGGGCCAACGTCCTGACTTTC. Translated: CASSSPGQGLTGANVLTF.

The rearrangement links TRBV20-1 to TRBJ2-3; D remains unclear. V was cut by 6 bases and J by 5 bases, with 15 bases left in between. From germline, CDR1 is DFQATT and CDR2 SNEGSKA (reference sequence). The CDR3 loop spans 13 amino acids. CDR3 sequence (DNA): TGCAGTGCCTCGACGGATTCGGGAGATACGCAGTATTTT. This translates into CSASTDSGDTQYF.

This clonotype was picked up many times. The rearrangement links TRBV7-2 to TRBJ2-7; 10 bases align to TRBD1. CDR1 and CDR2 (germline): SGHTA, FQGNSA. The CDR3 has 13 amino acids. J lost 4 bases, V lost 5 bases, and 2 bases had no gene match. This CDR3 reads CASSRDRGYEQYF. The CDR3 DNA follows: TGTGCCAGCAGCCGGGACAGGGGTTACGAGCAGTACTTC. Filled out from reference TRBV7-2 and TRBJ2-7, the complete variable domain reads GAGVSQSPSNKVTEKGKDVELRCDPISGHTALYWYRQSLGQGLEFLIYFQGNSAPDKSGLPSDRFSAERTGGSVSTLTIQRTQQEDSAVYLCASSRDRGYEQYFGPGTRLTVT.

This chain links TRBV5-4 with TRBJ2-5; D not resolved. Germline V gene sequence: CDR1 SGHNT, CDR2 YYREEE (reference sequence). The CDR3 length is 12 residues. Trimming removed 5 bases at V and 0 bases at J, with 5 bases between. CDR3 nucleotide sequence: TGTGCCAGCAGTGCTAACCAAGAGACCCAGTACTTC. Amino acids: CASSANQETQYF.

The chain couples TRBV6-2 or TRBV6-3 to TRBJ1-4; 7 nucleotides line up with TRBD1. The ends lost 2 bases at V and 6 bases at J; junction bases unmatched: 3. The CDR3 length is 14 residues. Germline V CDR1 and CDR2: MNHEY, SVGEGT. The CDR3 sequence is CASSYKGTDEKLFF. CDR3 DNA: TGTGCCAGCAGTTACAAGGGGACAGATGAAAAACTGTTTTTT.

The V gene is TRBV20-1, the J gene TRBJ2-5; a possible D gene is TRBD1 (5 bases). Germline V CDR1 and CDR2: DFQATT, SNEGSKA (reference sequence). This CDR3 spans 15 amino acids. Trimming removed 0 bases at V and 3 bases at J, with 14 bases between. The CDR3 region is CSARDPNRFEETQYF. As DNA, the CDR3 is TGCAGTGCTAGAGATCCCAACAGGTTCGAAGAGACCCAGTACTTC.

J is TRBJ1-2 and V is TRBV6-1; D possibly corresponds to TRBD1 (6 bases). V lost 2 bases to trimming and J lost 4 bases, with 8 bases between them. Germline loops: CDR1 MNHNS, CDR2 SASEGT. This CDR3 has 13 amino acids. CDR3 DNA: TGTGCCAGCAGTGAACTAGGGGGCTATGGCTACACCTTC. It codes for CASSELGGYGYTF.

This chain links TRBV10-3 with TRBJ2-3; TRBD2 agrees at 7 bases. The junction had 13 bases not matched to a gene; V was cut back by 11 bases and J by 2 bases. CDR3 size: 15 residues. Germline V gives CDR1 ENHRY, CDR2 SYGVKD. The CDR3 loop is CALSTSSGTTDTQYF. DNA of the CDR3: TGTGCCCTCTCAACTTCAAGCGGGACCACAGATACGCAGTATTTT.